What follows are 15 T cell receptor beta chains derived from one specimen sequenced in a study of identifying expanded T cells in peripheral blood. Repertoires were generated with immunoSEQ multiplex PCR, while TCRdb's copy carries only in-frame clones and drops some. The repertoire holds around 100,000 clones, around 89% seen once, with approximately 16% in the top ten. The sequenced material came from blood. These receptors all stem from a person aged 18 to 70 in good health.

CDR3 DNA sequence: TGTGCCAGCAGCTCCGGGGCTAGCGGATACAATGAGCAGTTCTTC. Amino acid sequence: CASSSGASGYNEQFF. The chain recombines TRBV9 with TRBJ2-1, with 7 positions matching TRBD2. This CDR3 region has 15 residues. CDR1 is SGDLS and CDR2 is YYNGEE in the germline V gene. The ends lost 4 bases at V and 4 bases at J; junction bases unmatched: 8.

The V gene is TRBV7-8, the J gene TRBJ2-7, with 7 bases aligning to TRBD1. Germline V gives CDR1 SGHVS, CDR2 FQNEAQ. V lost 5 bases to trimming and J lost 2 bases; unmatched junction nucleotides: 6. The CDR3 runs to 14 residues. CDR3 protein: CASSLQGSAYEQYF. DNA of the CDR3: TGTGCCAGCAGCCTACAGGGGAGCGCCTACGAGCAGTACTTC.

The genes are TRBV5-5 and TRBJ1-1; D not resolved. This CDR3 has 14 amino acids. Trimming cost V 1 base and J 1 base, with 8 bases left between them. Germline V gives CDR1 SGHKS, CDR2 YYEKEE (reference sequence). The CDR3 coding sequence is TGTGCCAGCAGCTTGAGAGCTTCGAACACTGAAGCTTTCTTT. This encodes CASSLRASNTEAFF.

This chain connects TRBV6-4 to TRBJ2-3, with 7 bases identical to TRBD1. The V segment lost 4 bases and the J segment 0 bases; nucleotides outside the gene matches: 1. The CDR3 length is 14 residues. Looked up from germline, CDR1 is MRHNA and CDR2 is SNTAGT. The CDR3 reads CASSADRSTDTQYF. The CDR3 nucleotides are TGTGCCAGCAGTGCGGACAGGAGCACAGATACGCAGTATTTT.

The chain employs TRBV7-8 and TRBJ2-3, with 12 positions matching TRBD2. The CDR3 loop spans 16 amino acids. J lost 5 bases, V lost 2 bases, and 5 bases had no gene match. The germline V gene encodes CDR1 SGHVS and CDR2 FQNEAQ. The CDR3 protein is CASSLTGLAGRDTQYF. DNA of the CDR3: TGTGCCAGCAGCTTAACGGGACTAGCGGGCCGAGATACGCAGTATTTT.

The chain carries TRBV7-2 and TRBJ2-5; the D gene could be TRBD1 or TRBD2 (5 bases each). The J call may be in error: the DNA end matches TRBJ2-7 better. This CDR3 spans 13 amino acids. Germline V gene sequence: CDR1 SGHTA, CDR2 FQGNSA. CDR3 amino acids: CASSSGLGVEQYF. The DNA for the CDR3 is TGTGCCAGCAGCTCCGGGTTGGGGGTCGAGCAGTACTTC.

The rearrangement uses TRBV6-5 and TRBJ1-1; weak D call: TRBD1 (5 bases). The CDR3 consists of 13 residues. With 0 bases removed from V and 6 bases from J, the gap between germline ends came to 8 bases. Germline V CDR1 and CDR2: MNHEY, SVGAGI. This CDR3 reads CASSYSPRAEAFF. CDR3 coding DNA: TGTGCCAGCAGTTACTCCCCCAGGGCTGAAGCTTTCTTT.

This sequence joins TRBV29-1 and TRBJ2-2, with TRBD2 as a possible D gene (5 bases). Germline CDR1 and CDR2: SQVTM and ANQGSEA. The CDR3 runs to 15 residues. Between the trimmed V and J ends, which lost 7 bases and 2 bases, there was a span of 17 bases. This chain's CDR3 is CSAFLEGLNTGELFF. DNA for the CDR3: TGCAGCGCCTTCCTTGAAGGACTTAACACCGGGGAGCTGTTTTTT.

In its sample, this clone was seen once. The chain recombines TRBV18 with TRBJ2-2, with D maybe TRBD2 (7 bases). Deletions cut 2 bases from V and 5 bases from J, with 12 bases between. The germline V gene encodes CDR1 KGHSH and CDR2 LQKENI. The CDR3 loop spans 15 amino acids. Here the CDR3 reads CASSPDAGATGELFF. CDR3 nucleotide sequence: TGTGCCAGCTCACCAGACGCGGGGGCTACCGGGGAGCTGTTTTTT.

The chain combines TRBV28 with TRBJ2-3; D may be TRBD1 (7 bases). Trimming cost V 5 bases and J 1 base, with 16 bases left between them. This CDR3 comprises 16 residues. The germline CDR1 and CDR2 sequences are MDHEN and SYDVKM. The CDR3 DNA sequence: TGTGCCAGCAGTGACCGGAGGGGGCAAGGCACAGATACGCAGTATTTT. Protein: CASSDRRGQGTDTQYF.

This chain links TRBV5-4 with TRBJ1-3; no firm D call. The CDR3 consists of 14 residues. V was cut by 2 bases and J by 3 bases, with 9 bases left in between. Germline V gene sequence: CDR1 SGHNT, CDR2 YYREEE (reference sequence). This CDR3 is CASSLVGSGNTIYF. Here the CDR3 DNA reads TGTGCCAGCAGCTTAGTAGGGAGTGGAAACACCATATATTTT.

J is TRBJ1-2 and V is TRBV19; 9 bases map to TRBD1. Unmatched junction bases numbered 5, after V lost 5 bases and J lost 4 bases. Germline V gene sequence: CDR1 LNHDA, CDR2 SQIVND (reference sequence). The CDR3 is 14 amino acids. CDR3 sequence (DNA): TGTGCCAGTAGTGCCCGACAGGGGGGCTATGGCTACACCTTC. The encoded protein is CASSARQGGYGYTF.

The CDR3 here is CASSHPDPRLYGYTF. The CDR3 DNA follows: TGCGCCAGCAGCCACCCCGATCCCAGGCTCTATGGCTACACCTTC. This chain connects TRBV4-3 to TRBJ1-2, with D unresolved. This CDR3 comprises 15 residues. The V gene lost 3 bases and the J gene lost 4 bases, with 15 bases spanning the gap. Germline loops: CDR1 LGHNA, CDR2 YSLEER.

In this sample, this clone turned up once. The chain has TRBV10-1 and TRBJ2-2, with a possible D match to TRBD2 (6 bases). The CDR3 runs 13 residues. Germline lookup yields CDR1 WNHNN and CDR2 SYGVQD (reference sequence). Trimming took 8 bases from V and 6 from J, leaving 13 bases between them. This CDR3 reads CASAAGQSGELFF. CDR3 in DNA: TGCGCCAGCGCCGCGGGGCAGTCCGGGGAGCTGTTTTTT.

The rearrangement links TRBV2 to TRBJ1-5; 9 bases are a match to TRBD1. The CDR3 spans 16 residues. Germline V gives CDR1 SNHLY, CDR2 FYNNEI. V was clipped by 6 bases and J by 7 bases; unmatched bases: 13. The CDR3 loop is CASRRDRDREGQPQHF. The CDR3 nucleotides are TGTGCCAGCAGACGAGACCGGGACAGGGAGGGACAGCCCCAGCATTTT.